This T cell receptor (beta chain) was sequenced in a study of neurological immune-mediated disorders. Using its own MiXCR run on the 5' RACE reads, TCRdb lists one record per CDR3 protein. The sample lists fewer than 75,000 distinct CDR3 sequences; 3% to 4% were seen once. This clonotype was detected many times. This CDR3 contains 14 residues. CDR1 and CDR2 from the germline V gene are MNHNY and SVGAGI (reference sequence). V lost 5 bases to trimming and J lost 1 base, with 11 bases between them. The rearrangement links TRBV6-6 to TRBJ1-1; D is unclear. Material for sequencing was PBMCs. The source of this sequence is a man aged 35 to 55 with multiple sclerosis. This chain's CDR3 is CASSPGRGNTEAFF. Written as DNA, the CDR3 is TGTGCCAGCAGTCCAGGACGGGGGAACACTGAAGCTTTCTTT.